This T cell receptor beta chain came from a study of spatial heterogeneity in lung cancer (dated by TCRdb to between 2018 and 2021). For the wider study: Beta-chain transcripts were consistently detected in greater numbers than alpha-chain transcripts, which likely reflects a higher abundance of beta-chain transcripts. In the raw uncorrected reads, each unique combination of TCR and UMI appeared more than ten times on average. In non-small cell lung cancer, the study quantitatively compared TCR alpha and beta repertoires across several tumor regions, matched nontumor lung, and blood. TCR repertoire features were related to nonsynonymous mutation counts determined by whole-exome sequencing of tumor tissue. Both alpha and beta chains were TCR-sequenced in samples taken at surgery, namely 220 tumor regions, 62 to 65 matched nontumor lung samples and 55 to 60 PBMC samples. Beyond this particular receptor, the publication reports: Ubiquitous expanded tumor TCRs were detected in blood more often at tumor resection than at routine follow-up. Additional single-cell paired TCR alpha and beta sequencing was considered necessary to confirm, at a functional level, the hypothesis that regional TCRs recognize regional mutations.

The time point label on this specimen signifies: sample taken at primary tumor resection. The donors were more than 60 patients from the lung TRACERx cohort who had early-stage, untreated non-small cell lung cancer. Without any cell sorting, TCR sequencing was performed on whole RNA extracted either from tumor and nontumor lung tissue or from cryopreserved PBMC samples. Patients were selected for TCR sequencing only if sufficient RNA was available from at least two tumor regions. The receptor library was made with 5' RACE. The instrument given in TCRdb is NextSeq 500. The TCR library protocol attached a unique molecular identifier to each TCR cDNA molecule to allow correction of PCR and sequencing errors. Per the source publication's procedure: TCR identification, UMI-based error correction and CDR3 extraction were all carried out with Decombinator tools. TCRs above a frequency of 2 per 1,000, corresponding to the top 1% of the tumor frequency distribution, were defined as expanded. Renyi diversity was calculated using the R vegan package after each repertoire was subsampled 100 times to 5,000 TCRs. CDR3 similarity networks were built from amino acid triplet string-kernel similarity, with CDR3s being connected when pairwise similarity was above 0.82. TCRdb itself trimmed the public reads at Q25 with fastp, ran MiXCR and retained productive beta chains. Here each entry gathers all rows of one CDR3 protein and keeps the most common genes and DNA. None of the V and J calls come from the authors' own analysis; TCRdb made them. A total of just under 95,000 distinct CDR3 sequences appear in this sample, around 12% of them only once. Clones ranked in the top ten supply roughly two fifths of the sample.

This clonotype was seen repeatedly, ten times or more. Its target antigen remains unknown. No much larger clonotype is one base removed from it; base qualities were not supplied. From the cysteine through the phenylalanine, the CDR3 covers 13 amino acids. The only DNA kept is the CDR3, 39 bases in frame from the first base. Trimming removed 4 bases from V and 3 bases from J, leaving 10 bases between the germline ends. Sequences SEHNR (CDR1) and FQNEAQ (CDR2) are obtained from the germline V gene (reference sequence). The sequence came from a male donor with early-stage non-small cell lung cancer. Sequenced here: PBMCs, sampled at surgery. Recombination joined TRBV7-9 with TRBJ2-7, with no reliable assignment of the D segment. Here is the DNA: TGTGCCAGCAGCTACACACAGAACTACGAGCAGTACTTC. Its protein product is CASSYTQNYEQYF.